Listed below are T cell receptor beta chains from one sample, sequenced in a study of Ad26.COV2.S vaccination and SARS-CoV-2 variants. Clones were read by immunoSEQ multiplex PCR, and TCRdb kept only the in-frame ones, dropping some. Among 350,000 to 500,000 clones listed, about nine tenths were seen once. The source was peripheral blood, collected in a trial of Ad26.COV2.S vaccine versus placebo. Receptors originate from a person aged 18-60 years who received the Ad26.COV2.S COVID-19 vaccine or a placebo. Both conserved end residues are part of each CDR3. The order of the fields is D gene, clone size, V gene, J gene, CDR3 DNA, CDR3 protein. D genes are given only for firm matches. Only some rows state a clone size, as once, few, many or a class for expanded clones.

.	.	TRBV6-5	TRBJ1-1	TGTGCCAGCAGTTACTCTGGGAGGGCGTTGAACACTGAAGCTTTCTTT	CASSYSGRALNTEAFF
TRBD2	.	TRBV18	TRBJ2-2	TGTGCCAGCTCACCTCTAGCGGGAGAGAACACCGGGGAGCTGTTTTTT	CASSPLAGENTGELFF
TRBD2	.	TRBV2	TRBJ2-2	TGTGCCAGCAGTGAAACTAGCGGGAACACCGGGGAGCTGTTTTTT	CASSETSGNTGELFF
TRBD2	.	TRBV27	TRBJ2-7	TGTGCCAGCAGTCCCGGCGGGAGGTCTCGGGAGCAGTACTTC	CASSPGGRSREQYF
.	.	TRBV9	TRBJ1-2	TGTGCCAGCAGCCCGGGACCCTTCGTAAGAGACGGCTACACCTTC	CASSPGPFVRDGYTF
.	.	TRBV6-2/TRBV6-3	TRBJ1-1	TGTGCCAGCAGCCCCACTTTGGGCACTGAAGCTTTCTTT	CASSPTLGTEAFF
.	.	TRBV6-5	TRBJ2-3	TGTGCCAGCAGCCAGGGACTGATCACAGATACGCAGTATTTT	CASSQGLITDTQYF
TRBD1	.	TRBV30	TRBJ1-5	TGTGCCTGGAGTGAAAAGCCGGACAGGGCAGAAGTTTGGTCCGGGTTCGGCAATCAGCCCCAGCATTTT	CAWSEKPDRAEVWSGFGNQPQHF
TRBD1	.	TRBV10-2	TRBJ2-7	TGCGCCAGCATCGGGACAGGGGGCTACCCGCTACCCTACGAGCAGTACTTC	CASIGTGGYPLPYEQYF
TRBD1	.	TRBV24-1	TRBJ2-1	TGTGCCACCAGTGATCCCAGGGGGCACTACAATGAGCAGTTCTTC	CATSDPRGHYNEQFF
TRBD1	.	TRBV2	TRBJ2-7	TGTGCCAGCAGACCCCGGACAGGGGCGGCCGAGCAGTACTTC	CASRPRTGAAEQYF
.	.	TRBV6-1	TRBJ1-4	TGTGCCAGCAGTGAAGAGATGGGGGGCAGGGTGCGAGAAAAACTGTTTTTT	CASSEEMGGRVREKLFF
TRBD2	.	TRBV4-1	TRBJ2-1	TGCGCCAGCAGCCAAGATGGAAGCGGGGCCTCCTACAATGAGCAGTTCTTC	CASSQDGSGASYNEQFF
TRBD2	.	TRBV3-1/TRBV3-2	TRBJ2-2	TGTGCCAGCAGCCTTTTAGCGGGAGGGAACACCGGGGAGCTGTTTTTT	CASSLLAGGNTGELFF
.	.	TRBV4-1	TRBJ2-7	TGCGCCAGCAGCCAATTCTACGGGGACTCACGTGGCGAGCAGTACTTC	CASSQFYGDSRGEQYF
.	.	TRBV7-6	TRBJ1-6	TGTGCCAGCAGCTTAGGTATAGGTGGAACGGCACCCCTCCACTTT	CASSLGIGGTAPLHF
.	.	TRBV19	TRBJ2-1	TGTGCCAGTAGTGGGAGGGCTGGGGGCGACTACAATGAGCAGTTCTTC	CASSGRAGGDYNEQFF
.	once	TRBV15	TRBJ1-4	TGTGCCACCAGCAGAGCGTCGGGAGCAACTAATGAAAAACTGTTTTTT	CATSRASGATNEKLFF
.	.	TRBV27	TRBJ2-3	TGTGCCAGCAGTTTATCCGGCACCACAGATACGCAGTATTTT	CASSLSGTTDTQYF
TRBD2	.	TRBV4-3	TRBJ2-3	TGCGCCAGCAGCCAAGGACTAGCGGGAGATGCAGATACGCAGTATTTT	CASSQGLAGDADTQYF
.	.	TRBV12-3/TRBV12-4	TRBJ2-5	TGTGCCAGCAGCGGAGGGGAGACCCAGTACTTC	CASSGGETQYF
TRBD1	.	TRBV24-1	TRBJ2-1	TGTGCCACCAGTGCCCTGACAGGGGATTACAATGAGCAGTTCTTC	CATSALTGDYNEQFF
TRBD1	.	TRBV6-6	TRBJ2-1	TGTGCCAGCAGGACCGCTCAGGGGGTCTACAATGAGCAGTTCTTC	CASRTAQGVYNEQFF
.	.	TRBV30	TRBJ1-3	TGTGCCTGGAGTGTACCGGGTGGAAACACCATATATTTT	CAWSVPGGNTIYF
.	.	TRBV29-1	TRBJ2-1	TGCAGCGCCCGGGGTTCGGGACTCTACAATGAGCAGTTCTTC	CSARGSGLYNEQFF
.	.	TRBV18	TRBJ2-5	TGTGCCAGCTCACCACAAGACTACCAAGAGACCCAGTACTTC	CASSPQDYQETQYF
.	.	TRBV18	TRBJ1-1	TGTGCCAGCTCATCATTCGCGGGGGGATTGAACACTGAAGCTTTCTTT	CASSSFAGGLNTEAFF
.	once	TRBV6-5	TRBJ2-5	TGTGCCAGCAGTTACGCAAAAGAGACCCAGTACTTC	CASSYAKETQYF
.	once	TRBV9	TRBJ2-1	TGTGCCAGCAGCCTAGGAGGGACCTACAATGAGCAGTTCTTC	CASSLGGTYNEQFF
.	.	TRBV18	TRBJ2-4	TGTGCCAGCTCACCTACCAGGGAGCTCGGGAACATTCAGTACTTC	CASSPTRELGNIQYF
.	.	TRBV18	TRBJ1-3	TGTGCCAGCTCAGAAACCGGGGGAAACACCATATATTTT	CASSETGGNTIYF
TRBD2	.	TRBV13	TRBJ2-3	TGTGCCAGCAGCTTAACGAGCGGGGCAGATACGCAGTATTTT	CASSLTSGADTQYF
.	.	TRBV18	TRBJ2-3	TGTGCCAGCTCACCTTCCGGGGATACGCAGTATTTT	CASSPSGDTQYF
TRBD1	.	TRBV7-9	TRBJ1-4	TGTGCCAGCAGCTTAGTAGGGGGCAAAAAACTGTTTTTT	CASSLVGGKKLFF
.	.	TRBV6-5	TRBJ2-1	TGTGCCAGCAAGGAAGTAGCGTCCTACAATGAGCAGTTCTTC	CASKEVASYNEQFF
TRBD1	.	TRBV18	TRBJ1-1	TGTGCCAGCAAAGGACAGGGGAACACTGAAGCTTTCTTT	CASKGQGNTEAFF
TRBD2	.	TRBV7-9	TRBJ2-7	TGTGCCAGCAGTCACCGGCGGACTAGCGTTCCCTACGAGCAGTACTTC	CASSHRRTSVPYEQYF
TRBD1	once	TRBV18	TRBJ1-4	TGTGCCAGCTCACCCGCCGGACAGGGTGGTAATGAAAAACTGTTTTTT	CASSPAGQGGNEKLFF
.	.	TRBV19	TRBJ1-4	TGTGCCAGTAGTATAGCGCGGGGAAATGAAAAACTGTTTTTT	CASSIARGNEKLFF
.	.	TRBV19	TRBJ1-3	TGTGCCAGTAGTATATCCTTCTCTGGAAACACCATATATTTT	CASSISFSGNTIYF
TRBD2	.	TRBV28	TRBJ2-4	TGTGCCAGCAGTCCGCTATTAGCGGGGGTACTAGCCAAAAACATTCAGTACTTC	CASSPLLAGVLAKNIQYF
TRBD2	.	TRBV28	TRBJ2-1	TGTGCCAGCAGTTTGGCGGGAGGGGTGATATACAATGAGCAGTTCTTC	CASSLAGGVIYNEQFF
.	.	TRBV6-1	TRBJ1-5	TGTGCCAGCAGTGAATACGGGGGAGGTCAGCCCCAGCATTTT	CASSEYGGGQPQHF
.	.	TRBV10-1	TRBJ1-1	TGCGCCAGCAGTGGGTCGTCACTTGAAGCTTTCTTT	CASSGSSLEAFF
.	.	TRBV4-2	TRBJ2-1	TGTGCCAGCAGCCAAGGACGACTGGAGCAGTTCTTC	CASSQGRLEQFF
.	.	TRBV5-1	TRBJ1-1	TGCGCCAGCAGCTCCACAGCATACAAGGTCGGGGGAGCTTTCTTT	CASSSTAYKVGGAFF
.	.	TRBV7-9	TRBJ2-3	TGTGCCAGCAGCTTAACGACGAGCACAGATACGCAGTATTTT	CASSLTTSTDTQYF
TRBD2	.	TRBV5-1	TRBJ2-3	TGCGCCAGCAGCACAGGACTAGCGGGAGCCTCCGATACGCAGTATTTT	CASSTGLAGASDTQYF
.	.	TRBV7-6	TRBJ1-1	TGTGCCAGCAGTCTTACAGGGTATAATGAAGCTTTCTTT	CASSLTGYNEAFF
.	.	TRBV29-1	TRBJ1-1	TGCAGCGTCCTGTTCTCGAATTCGAACACTGAAGCTTTCTTT	CSVLFSNSNTEAFF
TRBD1	.	TRBV18	TRBJ2-7	TGTGCCAGCTCACCAACCGGGACAGAGAGATACGAGCAGTACTTC	CASSPTGTERYEQYF
.	once	TRBV4-3	TRBJ2-1	TGCGCCAGCAGTCCAAGACTTCAGGGGAGCTCCTACAATGAGCAGTTCTTC	CASSPRLQGSSYNEQFF
TRBD2	.	TRBV19	TRBJ2-3	TGTGCCAGCAATAGCGGGAGGTGGGCAGGAGATACGCAGTATTTT	CASNSGRWAGDTQYF
TRBD1	few	TRBV27	TRBJ1-1	TGTGCCAGCAGCCACAACAGGGGTTTCCCCAGGACTGAAGCTTTCTTT	CASSHNRGFPRTEAFF
.	.	TRBV11-2	TRBJ2-6	TGTGCCAGTCATTTACCTATCTCTGGGGCCAACGTCCTGACTTTC	CASHLPISGANVLTF
TRBD1	.	TRBV5-4	TRBJ1-3	TGTGCCAGCAGCTTGGGTGGAGGGGGCGACTCTGGAAACACCATATATTTT	CASSLGGGGDSGNTIYF